This T cell receptor beta chain emerged from a study of shared clonotypes between healthy human individuals. About this clone itself: The antigen remains undetermined.

Division of CD4+ cells produced a CD45RA+ naive subset and a CD45RA-negative memory subset. Study-wide results and caveats: Naive subsets generally had larger estimated richness than memory subsets.

Assay used: immunoSEQ multiplex PCR; TCRdb lists only in-frame clones, some missing. This table holds over a million clones, around 97% found once. CDR3 length: 13 residues. CDR1 and CDR2 (germline): MDHEN, SYDVKM. V was clipped by 8 bases and J by 6 bases, with 16 bases between them. The TCR originated in a man between 25 and 39 years old in good health. The sequenced sample was naive CD4+ T cells sorted from blood. Subset reported: CD45RA+ positively selected. The rearrangement joins TRBV28 to TRBJ1-2; tentatively, D is TRBD1 (6 bases). CDR3 sequence reads: CASEGHDRDGYTF. For the CDR3, the DNA is TGTGCCAGCGAGGGACATGACCGGGATGGCTACACCTTC.